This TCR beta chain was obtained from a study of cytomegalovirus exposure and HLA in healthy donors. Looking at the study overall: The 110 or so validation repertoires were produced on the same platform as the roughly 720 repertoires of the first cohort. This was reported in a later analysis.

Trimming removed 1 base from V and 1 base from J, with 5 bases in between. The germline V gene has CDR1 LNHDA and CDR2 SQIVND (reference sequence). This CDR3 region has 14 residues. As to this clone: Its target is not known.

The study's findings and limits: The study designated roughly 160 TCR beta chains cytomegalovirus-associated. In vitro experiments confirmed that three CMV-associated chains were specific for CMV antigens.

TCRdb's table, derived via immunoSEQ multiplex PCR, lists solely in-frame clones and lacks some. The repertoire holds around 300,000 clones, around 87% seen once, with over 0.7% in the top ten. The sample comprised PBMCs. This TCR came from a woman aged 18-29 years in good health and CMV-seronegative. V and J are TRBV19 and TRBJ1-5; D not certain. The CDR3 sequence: CASSIGRSNQPQHF. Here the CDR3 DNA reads TGTGCCAGTAGTATAGGGAGAAGCAATCAGCCCCAGCATTTT.